One and the same sample provided the 8 T cell receptor beta chains below, sequenced in a study of graft-versus-host responses after intestinal transplantation. Sequenced by immunoSEQ multiplex PCR; TCRdb stores in-frame clones only, minus some. The sample shows around 9,400 clones, 90% to 95% of them seen only once. The input for sequencing was bone marrow, taken approximately 530 days after intestinal transplantation. The receptor source for this set is a human patient who received an intestinal transplant, so some T cells may come from the graft donor.

This sequence joins TRBV4-1 and TRBJ2-3, with TRBD1 matching over 9 bases. This CDR3 region has 19 residues. The ends lost 8 bases at V and 0 bases at J; junction bases unmatched: 18. Germline values: CDR1 MGHRA, CDR2 YSYEKL. The CDR3 nucleotides are TGCGCCAGCCTTCAATCACAATCCGGGACAGGGACTAGCACAGATACGCAGTATTTT. Its protein product is CASLQSQSGTGTSTDTQYF.

The chain uses TRBV5-1 and TRBJ2-6, with D uncertain. Germline CDR1 is SGHRS and CDR2 is YFSETQ. This CDR3 has 15 amino acids. V was trimmed by 1 base and J by 7 bases, leaving 12 bases between them. The CDR3: CASSLLSDRANVLTF. For the CDR3, the DNA is TGCGCCAGCAGCTTGTTGAGCGATCGCGCCAACGTCCTGACTTTC.

The table lists this clone with a count of one. CDR3 amino acids: CASSYGQGSEQYF. DNA for the CDR3: TGTGCCAGCAGTTATGGGCAGGGGAGCGAGCAGTACTTC. The V call is TRBV6-5, the J call TRBJ2-7; possibly TRBD1 for D (6 bases). Between the trimmed V and J ends, which lost 3 bases and 6 bases, there was a span of 12 bases. This CDR3 contains 13 residues. Germline-derived CDR1 and CDR2 are MNHEY and SVGAGI.

This chain links TRBV5-6 with TRBJ2-7; perhaps TRBD1 as D (6 bases). Germline assignment: CDR1 SGHDT and CDR2 YYEEEE. CDR3 length equals 14 residues. Trimming removed 4 bases from V and 4 bases from J, with 15 bases in between. CDR3 sequence: CASSPSRQDYEQYF. In nucleotides, the CDR3 is TGTGCCAGCAGCCCCTCGAGACAGGATTACGAGCAGTACTTC.

The chain links TRBV19 to TRBJ2-3, with D perhaps matching TRBD1 (6 bases). Trimming shortened V by 5 bases and J by 2 bases, and 23 bases separated the two germline ends. CDR1 and CDR2 (germline): LNHDA, SQIVND (reference sequence). The CDR3 has 18 residues. The CDR3 DNA is TGTGCCAGTAGTCCCACCGGGACACCTTTGGTCCACACAGATACGCAGTATTTT. Protein sequence: CASSPTGTPLVHTDTQYF.

CDR3 sequence (DNA): TGTGCCAGCAGTTATCAGGGGGCTGGTCAGCCCCAGCATTTT. It yields the protein CASSYQGAGQPQHF. The chain couples TRBV6-6 to TRBJ1-5; 8 bases agree with TRBD1. The CDR3 contains 14 residues. CDR1 is MNHNY, CDR2 SVGAGI, per germline (reference sequence). The J segment lost 6 bases and the V segment lost 3 bases, leaving 4 bases of the junction unmatched.

This clone was seen just once. The chain has TRBV2 and TRBJ1-1; TRBD1 aligns across 7 bases. J lost 2 bases, V lost 4 bases, and 1 base had no gene match. CDR1 and CDR2 from the germline V gene are SNHLY and FYNNEI. The CDR3 has 13 residues. The DNA for the CDR3 is TGTGCCAGCAGTGGACAGGGTAACACTGAAGCTTTCTTT. This gives the protein CASSGQGNTEAFF.

The chain combines TRBV6-1 with TRBJ2-3; possible D gene TRBD1, 5 bases. The CDR3 totals 13 residues. Looked up from germline, CDR1 is MNHNS and CDR2 is SASEGT. The ends were cut back, 6 bases at V and 2 bases at J, with 9 bases in the middle. The CDR3 DNA follows: TGTGCCAGCAGCGACAGATTCACAGATACGCAGTATTTT. Protein sequence: CASSDRFTDTQYF.